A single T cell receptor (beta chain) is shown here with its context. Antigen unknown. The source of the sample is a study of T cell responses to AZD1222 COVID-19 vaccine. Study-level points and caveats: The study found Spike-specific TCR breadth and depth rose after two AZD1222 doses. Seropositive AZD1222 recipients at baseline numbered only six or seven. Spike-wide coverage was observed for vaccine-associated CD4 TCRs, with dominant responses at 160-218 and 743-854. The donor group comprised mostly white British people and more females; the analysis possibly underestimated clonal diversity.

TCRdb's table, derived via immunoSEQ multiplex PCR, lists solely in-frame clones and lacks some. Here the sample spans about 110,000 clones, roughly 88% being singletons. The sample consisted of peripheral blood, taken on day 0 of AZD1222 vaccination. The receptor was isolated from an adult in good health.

DNA of the CDR3: TGTGCCAGCAGCCGGAGTATAGCGGGCCAAGAGACCCAGTACTTC. It codes for CASSRSIAGQETQYF. The rearrangement joins TRBV7-2 to TRBJ2-5; 7 bases are a match to TRBD2. This CDR3 spans 15 amino acids. In germline, CDR1 is SGHTA, CDR2 FQGNSA. With V trimmed by 5 bases and J by 1 base, 7 bases remained unmatched.